The 32 T cell receptor beta chains below all came from one sample that was sequenced in a study of shared clonotypes between healthy human individuals (dated by TCRdb to about 2020). The library was obtained by the immunoSEQ multiplex PCR assay. In TCRdb, the immuneACCESS table is reduced to in-frame sequences with V and J assigned. These tables do not hold every clone; where another copy was compared, an unresolved V gene accounts for under half, and the others remain unexplained. A total of about 2,500,000 clones appear in this sample, over 85% of them only once. Together, the top ten hold 0.13% to 0.15% of the sample. Input material: naive CD4+ T cells sorted from blood. The cell subset or site label, read with the paper, signifies: CD45RA+ positively selected. The receptors were gathered from a man younger than 35 in good health.

This clone was seen a single time. The chain is built from TRBV2 and TRBJ2-1; D gene ambiguous. The germline gives CDR1 SNHLY, CDR2 FYNNEI. CDR3 size: 17 residues. V gave up 8 bases and J gave up 9 bases, with 29 bases separating them. Here the CDR3 reads CASPRAGRMPGLVEQFF. The CDR3 nucleotides read TGTGCCAGCCCTCGGGCAGGAAGGATGCCCGGATTAGTTGAGCAGTTCTTC.

This clone was counted only a few times. This chain links TRBV9 with TRBJ1-1; D ambiguous. The CDR3 consists of 14 residues. Germline V lookup: CDR1 SGDLS, CDR2 YYNGEE. Deletions cut 4 bases from V and 1 base from J, with 11 bases between. CDR3 amino acids: CASSRSGGNTEAFF. In DNA, the CDR3 is TGTGCCAGCAGCCGATCGGGCGGGAACACTGAAGCTTTCTTT.

The chain has TRBV10-3 and TRBJ1-1; D uncertain. The V and J ends lost 4 bases and 1 base respectively, with 10 bases between them. This CDR3 contains 14 residues. The V gene's germline CDR1 is ENHRY and CDR2 SYGVKD. The CDR3 DNA sequence: TGTGCCATCAGTGTCGAGGGTGGGAACACTGAAGCTTTCTTT. Protein: CAISVEGGNTEAFF.

The rearrangement uses TRBV14 and TRBJ1-4; D might be TRBD1 (6 bases). The CDR3 runs to 13 residues. Germline V gene lookup returns CDR1 SGHDN and CDR2 FVKESK. Trimming took off 0 bases at V and 10 bases at J, with 9 bases between the two ends. CDR3 sequence: CASSQDRGGKLFF. CDR3 sequence (DNA): TGTGCCAGCAGCCAAGATAGAGGGGGAAAACTGTTTTTT.

The V call is TRBV9, the J call TRBJ2-3; D not resolved. CDR1 is SGDLS and CDR2 is YYNGEE in the germline V gene. Trimming took 0 bases from V and 0 from J, leaving 8 bases between them. The CDR3 covers 15 residues. CDR3 sequence reads: CASSVEEQSTDTQYF. The CDR3 nucleotides read TGTGCCAGCAGCGTAGAGGAACAAAGCACAGATACGCAGTATTTT.

This sequence joins TRBV30 and TRBJ2-3, with 13 bases fitting TRBD2. The CDR3 contains 21 residues. Germline V CDR1 and CDR2: GTSNPN, SVGIG (reference sequence). Trimming cost V 4 bases and J 3 bases; bases outside gene matches: 22. CDR3 protein: CAWNPPGLAGREDLETDTQYF. CDR3 nucleotides: TGTGCCTGGAACCCTCCGGGACTAGCGGGAAGGGAGGACTTAGAGACAGATACGCAGTATTTT.

This clone was seen more than once but under ten times. At one end the junction does not follow the germline gene, possibly because of a read error. The genes are TRBV4-2 and TRBJ1-4; a possible D gene is TRBD1 (5 bases). Germline V lookup: CDR1 LGHNA, CDR2 YNFKEQ. This CDR3 has 15 residues. The CDR3 bases are TGTGCCAGCAGCCAAGACGGGGGGGAGTCCAGCTTAATCGGTTTT. Its protein product is CASSQDGGESSLIGF.

The chain couples TRBV4-1 to TRBJ1-2; D unclear. CDR1 MGHRA and CDR2 YSYEKL come from the germline V gene. The V and J ends lost 0 bases and 0 bases respectively, with 8 bases between them. This CDR3 is 15 amino acids long. CDR3 loop: CASSQEFSANYGYTF. The CDR3 nucleotides read TGCGCCAGCAGCCAAGAATTCTCCGCTAACTATGGCTACACCTTC.

The chain carries TRBV18 and TRBJ1-1; D not resolved. With 0 bases removed from V and 1 base from J, the gap between germline ends came to 12 bases. Germline CDR1 and CDR2: KGHSH and LQKENI. This CDR3 has 16 residues. CDR3 coding DNA: TGTGCCAGCTCACCACCCAGGTTTCGGGAGAACACTGAAGCTTTCTTT. It yields the protein CASSPPRFRENTEAFF.

The rearrangement links TRBV25-1 to TRBJ2-3; 14 bases map to TRBD2. V was pared by 4 bases and J by 5 bases, with 5 bases of the junction left unmatched. The CDR3 covers 16 residues. Per germline, CDR1 MGHDK and CDR2 SYGVNS. CDR3 nucleotide sequence: TGTGCCAGCAGTGTAGGGACTAGCGGGAGCCAAGATACGCAGTATTTT. This codes for CASSVGTSGSQDTQYF. The whole variable domain, filled in from reference TRBV25-1 and TRBJ2-3, reads EADIYQTPRYLVIGTGKKITLECSQTMGHDKMYWYQQDPGMELHLIHYSYGVNSTEKGDLSSESTVSRIRTEHFPLTLESARPSHTSQYLCASSVGTSGSQDTQYFGPGTRLTVL.

This rearrangement joins TRBV5-4 to TRBJ2-1; TRBD2 is a possible D gene (5 bases). V was trimmed by 2 bases and J by 2 bases, leaving 5 bases between them. Looked up from germline, CDR1 is SGHNT and CDR2 is YYREEE (reference sequence). The CDR3 has 13 amino acids. The CDR3 nucleotides read TGTGCCAGCAGCTTCGGGGCCTACAATGAGCAGTTCTTC. It is translated as CASSFGAYNEQFF.

The V call is TRBV6-1, the J call TRBJ2-3, with 7 bases matching TRBD1. Trimming cost V 2 bases and J 5 bases; bases outside gene matches: 13. The germline CDR1 and CDR2 sequences are MNHNS and SASEGT. The CDR3 is made up of 17 amino acids. The CDR3 coding sequence is TGTGCCAGCAGTGAATGGTTCGGGACAGTTGCCGGAGATACGCAGTATTTT. Its translation is CASSEWFGTVAGDTQYF.

J is TRBJ2-6 and V is TRBV5-1; D ambiguous. In germline, CDR1 is SGHRS, CDR2 YFSETQ. Trimming pared 2 bases from V and 2 bases from J, leaving 5 bases between. The CDR3 length is 14 residues. CDR3 protein: CASSFSPGANVLTF. DNA of the CDR3: TGCGCCAGCAGCTTTTCGCCTGGGGCCAACGTCCTGACTTTC.

This chain uses TRBV6-5 with TRBJ2-4; no reliable D call. V gave up 6 bases and J gave up 8 bases, with 20 bases separating them. This CDR3 spans 15 amino acids. Germline values: CDR1 MNHEY, CDR2 SVGAGI. CDR3 sequence: CASSHDPYSGDIQYF. CDR3 in DNA: TGTGCCAGCAGCCACGACCCGTACAGTGGGGACATTCAGTACTTC.

The rearrangement joins TRBV6-1 to TRBJ1-1, with a weak D call TRBD1 (5 bases). The germline CDR1 and CDR2 sequences are MNHNS and SASEGT. This CDR3 region has 13 residues. V was trimmed by 11 bases and J by 2 bases, leaving 15 bases between them. CDR3 in amino acids: CAAGRGKNTEAFF. In DNA form, the CDR3 reads TGTGCCGCGGGACGGGGTAAAAACACTGAAGCTTTCTTT.

The rearrangement links TRBV7-2 to TRBJ2-1, with 11 bases aligning to TRBD2. Per germline, CDR1 SGHTA and CDR2 FQGNSA. The CDR3 spans 17 residues. Trimming cost V 5 bases and J 5 bases; bases outside gene matches: 11. This CDR3 reads CASSEQIAGGPHNEQFF. CDR3 DNA sequence: TGTGCCAGCAGCGAGCAGATAGCGGGAGGGCCCCACAATGAGCAGTTCTTC.

Remarks on this clone: This CDR3 is also generated by other DNA sequences in the sample. The rearrangement joins TRBV9 to TRBJ2-7; 9 bases align to TRBD1. Trimming took 2 bases from V and 3 from J; bases not matched to a gene: 3. The V gene's germline CDR1 is SGDLS and CDR2 YYNGEE. The length of the CDR3 is 14 residues. The CDR3 spells CASSVGQGNYEQYF. In nucleotides, the CDR3 is TGTGCCAGCAGCGTGGGACAGGGTAACTACGAGCAGTACTTC.

The chain recombines TRBV7-8 with TRBJ1-4; TRBD1 is a possible D gene (5 bases). This CDR3 comprises 15 residues. Trimming removed 4 bases from V and 4 bases from J, with 13 bases in between. Germline values: CDR1 SGHVS, CDR2 FQNEAQ. CDR3 protein: CASSWGNTRNEKLFF. The CDR3 DNA reads as TGTGCCAGCAGCTGGGGGAACACCCGTAATGAAAAACTGTTTTTT.

The chain employs TRBV19 and TRBJ1-1; TRBD1 is a possible D gene (5 bases). The V gene's germline CDR1 is LNHDA and CDR2 SQIVND (reference sequence). V lost 7 bases and J 1 base, leaving 10 bases between the germline ends. CDR3 size: 13 residues. The CDR3 region has the DNA TGTGCCAGTATTTCTCAGGGGAACACTGAAGCTTTCTTT. Encoded protein: CASISQGNTEAFF.

In regard to this clone: The same CDR3 can be traced to other DNA sequences in this sample. The chain joins TRBV6-4 to TRBJ1-1, with D perhaps TRBD1 (6 bases). Trimming took 5 bases from V and 5 from J, leaving 12 bases between them. From germline, CDR1 is MRHNA and CDR2 SNTAGT. This CDR3 is 13 amino acids long. The CDR3: CASSPQGNTEAFF. For the CDR3, the DNA is TGTGCCAGCAGTCCACAGGGTAATACTGAAGCTTTCTTT.

The V call is TRBV5-1, the J call TRBJ2-7; possibly TRBD2 for D (6 bases). Between the trimmed V and J ends, which lost 0 bases and 6 bases, there was a span of 13 bases. The CDR3 totals 14 residues. Germline values: CDR1 SGHRS, CDR2 YFSETQ. The CDR3 DNA sequence: TGCGCCAGCAGCTTGGCCCGCGGGGCGGTCGAGCAGTACTTC. Protein sequence: CASSLARGAVEQYF.

V gene TRBV11-2 combines with J gene TRBJ1-2; D call uncertain. Trimming took off 4 bases at V and 3 bases at J, with 9 bases between the two ends. The CDR3 has 13 residues. Germline-derived CDR1 and CDR2 are SGHAT and FQNNGV. CDR3 residues: CASSSGFYYGYTF. CDR3 DNA: TGTGCCAGCAGCTCAGGATTCTACTATGGCTACACCTTC.

The chain is built from TRBV6-1 and TRBJ2-7; 8 positions match TRBD1. J was trimmed by 1 base and V by 5 bases; bases with no gene match: 7. Looked up from germline, CDR1 is MNHNS and CDR2 is SASEGT. The CDR3 is made up of 15 amino acids. CDR3 sequence (DNA): TGTGCCAGCAGTCCCCAAAGGGACAGGTCCTACGAGCAGTACTTC. It is translated as CASSPQRDRSYEQYF.

This clone was counted between two and nine times. The same CDR3 arises from other DNA sequences in this sample as well. The V and J genes are TRBV5-1 and TRBJ1-1; TRBD1 agrees at 8 bases. The CDR3 runs to 14 residues. CDR1 is SGHRS and CDR2 is YFSETQ in the germline V gene. V lost 4 bases and J lost 2; bases outside the gene matches: 4. The CDR3 protein is CASSADRGNTEAFF. Written as DNA, the CDR3 is TGCGCCAGCAGCGCAGACAGGGGCAACACTGAAGCTTTCTTT.

The V gene is TRBV10-3, the J gene TRBJ2-5, with D perhaps TRBD2 (6 bases). The CDR3 consists of 16 residues. V lost 2 bases and J 1 base, leaving 14 bases between the germline ends. Germline lookup yields CDR1 ENHRY and CDR2 SYGVKD. This chain's CDR3 is CAISEPLGGTQETQYF. CDR3 nucleotides: TGTGCCATCAGTGAGCCCCTTGGGGGGACCCAAGAGACCCAGTACTTC.

This clone showed up just once. The chain has TRBV30 and TRBJ1-2; D remains ambiguous. The CDR3 runs to 13 residues. In germline, CDR1 is GTSNPN, CDR2 SVGIG (reference sequence). V was shortened by 3 bases and J by 8 bases, with 16 bases between the two germline ends. For the CDR3, the DNA is TGTGCCTGGAGACCCGGACCCGGGGAAGGCTACACCTTC. This encodes CAWRPGPGEGYTF.

This clone showed up just once. The chain's CDR3 is CASSLAAGITDTQYF. The CDR3 nucleotides are TGTGCCAGCAGCTTGGCAGCGGGCATCACAGATACGCAGTATTTT. This chain uses TRBV5-4 with TRBJ2-3, with D perhaps matching TRBD2 (6 bases). The germline V and J ends were trimmed by 0 bases and 2 bases, with 10 bases remaining between them. CDR1 and CDR2 (germline): SGHNT, YYREEE (reference sequence). CDR3 length equals 15 residues.

The chain employs TRBV9 and TRBJ2-3, with 11 bases matching TRBD2. Germline V lookup: CDR1 SGDLS, CDR2 YYNGEE. V shed 5 bases and J 6 bases; nucleotides not matched to a gene: 8. The CDR3 consists of 15 residues. The CDR3 loop is CASSPTSGSADTQYF. The CDR3, as DNA: TGTGCCAGCAGTCCTACTAGCGGGAGTGCTGATACGCAGTATTTT.

Turning to this clone: Distinct nucleotide sequences in the sample also encode this CDR3. The J gene is TRBJ2-7, the V gene TRBV6-5, with a weak D call TRBD1 (6 bases). The CDR3 extends over 14 amino acids. The V and J ends lost 2 bases and 1 base respectively, with 9 bases between them. Germline V CDR1 and CDR2: MNHEY, SVGAGI. The CDR3 DNA is TGTGCCAGCAGTTACGTGACAGGTTCCTACGAGCAGTACTTC. Translating gives CASSYVTGSYEQYF.

The chain carries TRBV6-5 and TRBJ1-2; D possibly corresponds to TRBD1 (6 bases). Germline V gives CDR1 MNHEY, CDR2 SVGAGI. V dropped 5 bases and J dropped 6 bases, with 19 bases sitting between them. The CDR3 runs 15 residues. CDR3 bases: TGTGCCAGCAGTACATACAGGGCCGATACAAATGGCTACACCTTC. This sequence encodes CASSTYRADTNGYTF.

Remarks on this clone: Other DNA sequences in the same sample also yield this CDR3. The chain joins TRBV6-5 to TRBJ2-7; D tentatively fits TRBD1 or TRBD2 (6 bases each). Looked up from germline, CDR1 is MNHEY and CDR2 is SVGAGI. Trimming left V 6 bases short and J 2 bases short, with 11 bases between. This CDR3 region has 13 residues. The CDR3 sequence: CASSPGGPYEQYF. In nucleotides, the CDR3 is TGTGCCAGCAGCCCCGGGGGCCCCTACGAGCAGTACTTC.

This rearrangement joins TRBV28 to TRBJ2-5; 9 positions agree with TRBD2. The CDR3 length is 14 residues. The V and J ends lost 5 bases and 9 bases, in that order; junction bases with no gene match: 10. Germline CDR1 is MDHEN and CDR2 is SYDVKM. The CDR3 sequence: CASSTLAGRGPQYF. In nucleotides, the CDR3 is TGTGCCAGCAGTACCCTAGCGGGGCGGGGGCCCCAGTACTTC.